Listed below are T cell receptor beta chains from one sample, sequenced in a study of post-analysis software for immune sequencing data. TCRdb reprocessed the PCR reads with MiXCR, giving one entry per CDR3 protein. The sample shows about 540,000 distinct CDR3 sequences, 34% of them seen only once. Sequenced input: blood. The source of these receptors is a girl between 2 and 17 years old with multiple sclerosis. The CDR3 runs from the conserved cysteine through the conserved F or W. Fields, in order: D gene, clone size, V gene, J gene, CDR3 protein, CDR3 DNA. D genes are given only for firm matches. A row's size may be missing; if present it is once, few, many or a size class.

>-|-|TRBV4-1|TRBJ1-1
CASSQVKGLTEAFF
TGCGCCAGCAGCCAAGTCAAGGGGCTCACTGAAGCTTTCTTT
>-|-|TRBV5-1|TRBJ2-7
CASSLKGLGEQYF
TGCGCCAGCAGCTTGAAAGGGTTGGGGGAGCAGTACTTC
>-|-|TRBV4-1|TRBJ2-1
CASSQWGLESSYNEQFF
TGCGCCAGCAGCCAATGGGGCTTGGAGAGCTCCTACAATGAGCAGTTCTTC
>-|many|TRBV29-1|TRBJ2-5
CSGLRDPLMETQYF
TGCAGCGGCCTAAGGGATCCACTAATGGAGACCCAGTACTTC
>-|-|TRBV6-1|TRBJ2-6
CASSAIWPDRAGGPGANVLTF
TGTGCCAGCAGTGCGATATGGCCGGACAGGGCCGGGGGGCCTGGGGCCAACGTCCTGACTTTC
>-|-|TRBV7-2|TRBJ1-1
CASSWKQGTEAFF
TGTGCCAGCAGCTGGAAACAGGGCACTGAAGCTTTCTTT
>-|-|TRBV20-1|TRBJ2-1
CSFTPGQQQETQFF
TGCAGCTTCACTCCGGGCCAGCAACAAGAGACCCAGTTCTTC
>TRBD1|-|TRBV12-3/TRBV12-4|TRBJ1-6
CASRLGTGSSPLHF
TGTGCCAGCAGGTTAGGGACAGGGAGTTCACCCCTCCACTTT
>TRBD1|few|TRBV5-6|TRBJ2-2
CASSLFGTGQIGTGELFF
TGTGCCAGCAGCCTCTTCGGGACAGGCCAGATCGGGACCGGGGAGCTGTTTTTT
>-|-|TRBV7-2|TRBJ2-2
CASSLGVVGELFF
TGTGCCAGCAGCTTAGGGGTAGTCGGGGAGCTGTTTTTT
>-|many|TRBV6-1|TRBJ2-1
CASSEAWGRHNEQFF
TGTGCCAGCAGTGAAGCTTGGGGGCGCCACAATGAGCAGTTCTTC
>TRBD1|-|TRBV7-2|TRBJ2-2
CASSWDRRNTGELFF
TGTGCCAGCAGCTGGGACAGGCGAAACACCGGGGAGCTGTTTTTT
>-|-|TRBV29-1|TRBJ1-2
CSVETGFDYGYTF
TGCAGCGTTGAAACTGGGTTTGACTATGGCTACACCTTC
>-|once|TRBV19|TRBJ2-3
CASSIDRRTDTQYF
TGTGCCAGTAGTATAGACCGGCGGACAGATACGCAGTATTTT
>-|-|TRBV24-1|TRBJ1-2
CATSDLGSNYGYTF
TGTGCCACCAGTGATTTGGGCAGCAACTATGGCTACACCTTC
>TRBD1|-|TRBV7-3|TRBJ2-2
CASSPAPGQGNTGELFF
TGTGCCAGCAGCCCCGCCCCGGGACAGGGGAACACCGGGGAGCTGTTTTTT
>TRBD2|-|TRBV3-1|TRBJ2-1
CASSQDFGLGSNEQFF
TGTGCCAGCAGCCAAGATTTTGGACTAGGCTCCAATGAGCAGTTCTTC
>TRBD1|-|TRBV6-5|TRBJ1-5
CASSSGQGWRQPQHF
TGTGCCAGCAGTTCGGGACAGGGTTGGCGGCAGCCCCAGCATTTT
>-|few|TRBV29-1|TRBJ1-6
CSARAGNYNSPLHF
TGCAGCGCTCGTGCGGGGAACTATAATTCACCCCTCCACTTT
>TRBD1|-|TRBV20-1|TRBJ1-5
CSAREWDRGLPSNQPQHF
TGCAGTGCTAGAGAGTGGGACAGGGGGCTACCAAGCAATCAGCCCCAGCATTTT
>-|-|TRBV27|TRBJ1-2
CASSLTINYGYTF
TGTGCCAGCAGTCTGACAATTAACTATGGCTACACCTTC
>-|-|TRBV15|TRBJ2-3
CATSRRNPGSGGDTDTQYF
TGTGCCACCAGCAGACGTAACCCCGGGTCAGGGGGGGACACAGATACGCAGTATTTT
>TRBD2|-|TRBV5-1|TRBJ2-1
CASSPGLAPGNEQFF
TGCGCCAGCAGCCCCGGACTAGCACCTGGCAATGAGCAGTTCTTC
>TRBD1|few|TRBV20-1|TRBJ2-5
CSATTGQGAQETQYF
TGCAGTGCGACAACGGGACAGGGGGCCCAAGAGACCCAGTACTTC
>-|few|TRBV20-1|TRBJ1-4
CSASGDTNEKLFF
TGCAGTGCTAGTGGGGACACTAATGAAAAACTGTTTTTT
>-|few|TRBV7-2|TRBJ2-3
CASSLDGRGSTDTQYF
TGTGCCAGCAGCTTAGATGGCAGGGGAAGCACAGATACGCAGTATTTT
>TRBD1|few|TRBV14|TRBJ2-7
CASSLQGFYEQYF
TGTGCCAGCAGCTTACAGGGGTTCTACGAGCAGTACTTC
>-|few|TRBV5-5|TRBJ1-1
CASSLAPTAVNTEAFF
TGTGCCAGCAGCTTGGCCCCAACGGCAGTGAACACTGAAGCTTTCTTT
>-|-|TRBV10-3|TRBJ1-6
CAIRSAINSPFHF
TGTGCCATCCGGTCCGCCATTAATTCACCCTTCCACTTT
>-|-|TRBV7-9|TRBJ2-1
CASRRLIGDRSSYNEQFF
TGTGCCAGCAGACGTTTGATTGGGGACCGGAGCTCCTACAATGAGCAGTTCTTC
>-|few|TRBV3-1|TRBJ1-2
CASSHGPGPTNYGYTF
TGTGCCAGCAGCCATGGACCGGGACCAACTAACTATGGCTACACCTTC
>-|few|TRBV11-2|TRBJ2-7
CASSADRYPYEQYF
TGTGCCAGCAGCGCAGACAGGTATCCCTACGAGCAGTACTTC
>-|-|TRBV7-2|TRBJ2-1
CASRPPGLVSDEQFF
TGTGCCAGCAGGCCTCCCGGACTGGTTTCGGATGAGCAGTTCTTC
>-|-|TRBV9|TRBJ2-5
CASSALGGLTNRRETQYF
TGTGCCAGCAGCGCCCTCGGGGGGCTAACCAACCGGCGAGAGACCCAGTACTTC
>-|-|TRBV2|TRBJ1-5
CASSEPPHGVGPQHF
TGTGCCAGCAGTGAACCACCACACGGGGTGGGGCCCCAGCATTTT
>-|-|TRBV5-1|TRBJ1-2
CASSLNGSPGAPSTF
TGCGCCAGCAGCCTAAACGGTTCCCCAGGGGCGCCTTCCACCTTC
>TRBD2|-|TRBV13|TRBJ2-1
CASSSRHWTSGGNEQFF
TGTGCCAGCAGCTCAAGGCATTGGACTAGCGGGGGGAATGAGCAGTTCTTC
>TRBD1|-|TRBV10-3|TRBJ1-5
CAISEGTGPNQPQHF
TGTGCCATCAGTGAAGGGACAGGTCCCAATCAGCCCCAGCATTTT
>-|few|TRBV9|TRBJ1-5
CASSVGPGAGGQPQHF
TGTGCCAGCAGCGTAGGACCAGGGGCAGGAGGACAGCCCCAGCATTTT
>-|few|TRBV13|TRBJ2-3
CASSLLGSDTQYF
TGTGCCAGCAGCCTGCTGGGCTCAGATACGCAGTATTTT
>-|-|TRBV7-8|TRBJ2-5
CASRQFGGETQYF
TGTGCCAGCAGACAATTCGGGGGAGAGACCCAGTACTTC
>TRBD2|-|TRBV6-5|TRBJ2-2
CASSYPYSGGETPNTGELFF
TGTGCCAGCAGTTACCCCTATAGCGGGGGGGAGACCCCGAACACCGGGGAGCTGTTTTTT
>-|-|TRBV29-1|TRBJ1-1
CSADLMSRMNTEAFF
TGCAGCGCCGATTTGATGTCCAGAATGAACACTGAAGCTTTCTTT
>TRBD1|-|TRBV28|TRBJ2-4
CASSLRGTGNRLKNIQYF
TGTGCCAGCAGTTTAAGGGGGACAGGGAACCGGTTAAAAAACATTCAGTACTTC
>-|-|TRBV18|TRBJ2-3
CASLLTDTQYF
TGTGCCAGCTTACTCACAGATACGCAGTATTTT
>TRBD2|-|TRBV20-1|TRBJ2-1
CSAGLAVNEQFF
TGCAGTGCTGGTCTAGCGGTTAATGAGCAGTTCTTC
>-|few|TRBV29-1|TRBJ1-2
CSVGSTGYTF
TGCAGCGTTGGATCAACGGGCTACACCTTC
>-|-|TRBV4-1|TRBJ1-2
CASSQVGNNYGYTF
TGCGCCAGCAGCCAAGTCGGCAACAACTATGGCTACACCTTC
>TRBD1|-|TRBV12-3/TRBV12-4|TRBJ2-7
CASKPTGGTEQYF
TGTGCCAGCAAACCGACAGGGGGCACTGAGCAGTACTTC
>-|-|TRBV6-2/TRBV6-3|TRBJ2-7
CASSWETGLTLSYEQYF
TGTGCCAGCAGTTGGGAGACTGGCCTTACACTATCCTACGAGCAGTACTTC
>-|-|TRBV5-1|TRBJ2-3
CASSSGQEVDTQYF
TGCGCCAGCAGCTCGGGCCAAGAGGTAGATACGCAGTATTTT
>TRBD2|once|TRBV4-1|TRBJ2-3
CASSHGLAGGLDTQYF
TGCGCCAGCAGCCACGGACTAGCGGGGGGTTTAGATACGCAGTATTTT
>TRBD2|-|TRBV24-1|TRBJ2-1
CATSDPSGRDYEQFF
TGTGCCACCAGTGACCCTTCGGGACGGGACTACGAGCAGTTCTTC
>TRBD2|-|TRBV20-1|TRBJ2-7
CSARAGTSVYNEQYF
TGCAGTGCTAGAGCCGGGACTAGCGTATACAATGAGCAGTACTTC